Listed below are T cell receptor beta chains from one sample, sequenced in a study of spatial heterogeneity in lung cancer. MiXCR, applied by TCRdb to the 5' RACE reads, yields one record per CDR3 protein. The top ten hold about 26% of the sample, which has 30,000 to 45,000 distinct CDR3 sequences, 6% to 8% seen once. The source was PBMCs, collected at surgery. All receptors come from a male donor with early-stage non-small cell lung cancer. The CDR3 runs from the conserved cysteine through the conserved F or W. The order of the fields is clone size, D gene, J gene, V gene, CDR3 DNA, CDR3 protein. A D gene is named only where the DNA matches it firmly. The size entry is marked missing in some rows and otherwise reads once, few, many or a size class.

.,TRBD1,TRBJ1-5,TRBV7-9,TGTGCCAGCAGCTTAGCAGGGGGCCCAAATCAGCCCCAGCATTTT,CASSLAGGPNQPQHF
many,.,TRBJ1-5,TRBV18,TGTGCCAGCTCACCAGGCACGGCTAGCAATCAGCCCCAGCATTTT,CASSPGTASNQPQHF
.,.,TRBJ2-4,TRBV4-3,TGCGCCAGCACCGCGGAGCTGGGGACCAAAAACATTCAGTACTTC,CASTAELGTKNIQYF
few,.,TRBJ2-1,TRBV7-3,TGTGCCAGCAGCGTATCAGAAGGTGAGCAGTTCTTC,CASSVSEGEQFF
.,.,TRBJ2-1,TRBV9,TGTGCCAGCAGCGTAACCCCCTCCGATAATGAGCAGTTCTTC,CASSVTPSDNEQFF
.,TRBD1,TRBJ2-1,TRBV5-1,TGCGCCAGCAGCCCGACAGGGGCCGACTACAATGAGCAGTTCTTC,CASSPTGADYNEQFF
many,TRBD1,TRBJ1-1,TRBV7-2,TGTGCCAGCAGCCCACAGGGGGCGCGAGGGACTGAAGCTTTCTTT,CASSPQGARGTEAFF
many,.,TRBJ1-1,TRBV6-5,TGTGCCAGCCGTTGGCGAGGGTCCGCTTTCTTT,CASRWRGSAFF
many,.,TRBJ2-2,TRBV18,TGTGCCAGCTCACCGACAGGGAACACCGGGGAGCTGTTTTTT,CASSPTGNTGELFF
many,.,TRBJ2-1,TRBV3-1,TGTGCCAGCAGCCCCATACAGGACTCCTACAATGAGCAGTTCTTC,CASSPIQDSYNEQFF
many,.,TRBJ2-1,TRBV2,TGTGCCAGCAGCCCACAGGGACCTGAGCAGTTCTTC,CASSPQGPEQFF
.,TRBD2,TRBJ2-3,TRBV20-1,TGCAGTGCTGCGGGACTAGCGGGAACAGATACGCAGTATTTT,CSAAGLAGTDTQYF
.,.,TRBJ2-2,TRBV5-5,TGTGCCAGCAGCTTACCCTTAGACAGTAACACCGGGGAGCTGTTTTTT,CASSLPLDSNTGELFF
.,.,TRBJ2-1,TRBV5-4,TGTGCCAGCAGCTTAAGTTACAGCAATGAGCAGTTCTTC,CASSLSYSNEQFF
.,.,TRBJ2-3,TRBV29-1,TGCAGCGTTGTGTACAGAGAACGTACGCAGTATTTT,CSVVYRERTQYF
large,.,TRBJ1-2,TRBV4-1,TGCGCCAGCAGCCGAGCCGGAGGGAACTATGGCTACACCTTC,CASSRAGGNYGYTF
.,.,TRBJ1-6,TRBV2,TGTGCCACCTCGGCACAGGACGTTGCTTCACCCCTCCACTTT,CATSAQDVASPLHF